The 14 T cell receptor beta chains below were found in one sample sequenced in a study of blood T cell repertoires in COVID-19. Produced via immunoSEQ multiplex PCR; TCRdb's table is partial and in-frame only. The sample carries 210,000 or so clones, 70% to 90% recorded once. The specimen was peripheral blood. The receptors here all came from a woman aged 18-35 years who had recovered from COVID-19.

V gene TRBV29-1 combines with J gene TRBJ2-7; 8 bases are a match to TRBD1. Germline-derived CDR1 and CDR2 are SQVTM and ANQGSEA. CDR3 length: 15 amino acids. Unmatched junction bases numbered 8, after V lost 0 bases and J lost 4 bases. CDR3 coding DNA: TGCAGCGTTGAAGATGCCGACAGGGGACCGTACGAGCAGTACTTC. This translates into CSVEDADRGPYEQYF.

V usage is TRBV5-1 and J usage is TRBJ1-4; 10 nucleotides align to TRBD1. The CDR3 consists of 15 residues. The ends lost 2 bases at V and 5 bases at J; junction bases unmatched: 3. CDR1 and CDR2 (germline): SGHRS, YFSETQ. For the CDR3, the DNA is TGCGCCAGCAGCTTTCTGGGACAGGGGAATGAAAAACTGTTTTTT. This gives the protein CASSFLGQGNEKLFF.

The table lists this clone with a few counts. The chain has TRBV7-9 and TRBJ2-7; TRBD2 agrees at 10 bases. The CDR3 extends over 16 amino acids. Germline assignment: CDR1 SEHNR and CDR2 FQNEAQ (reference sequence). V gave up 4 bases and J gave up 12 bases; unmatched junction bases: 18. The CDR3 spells CASSSSPRTSGTSWYF. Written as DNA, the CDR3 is TGTGCCAGCAGCTCGAGTCCCAGGACTAGCGGTACATCGTGGTACTTC.

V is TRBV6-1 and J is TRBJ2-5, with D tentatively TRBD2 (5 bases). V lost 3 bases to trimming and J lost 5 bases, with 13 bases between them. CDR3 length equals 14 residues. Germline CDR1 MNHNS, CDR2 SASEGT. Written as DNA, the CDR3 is TGTGCCAGCAGTGAGCCCGAGGGATTGGAGACCCAGTACTTC. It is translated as CASSEPEGLETQYF.

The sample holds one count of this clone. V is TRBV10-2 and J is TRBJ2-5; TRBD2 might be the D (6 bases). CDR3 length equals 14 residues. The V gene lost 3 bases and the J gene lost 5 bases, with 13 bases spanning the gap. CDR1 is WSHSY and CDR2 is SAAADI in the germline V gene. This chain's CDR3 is CASSDRSAGETQYF. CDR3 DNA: TGCGCCAGCAGTGACCGGTCCGCGGGGGAGACCCAGTACTTC.

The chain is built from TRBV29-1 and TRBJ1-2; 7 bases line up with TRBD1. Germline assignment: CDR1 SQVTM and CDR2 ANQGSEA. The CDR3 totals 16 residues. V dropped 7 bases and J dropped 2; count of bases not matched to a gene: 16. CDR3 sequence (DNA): TGCAGCGCCCTCCCCTGGGGTACAGGGGAGAACTATGGCTACACCTTC. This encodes CSALPWGTGENYGYTF. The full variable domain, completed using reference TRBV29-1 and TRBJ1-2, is SAVISQKPSRDICQRGTSLTIQCQVDSQVTMMFWYRQQPGQSLTLIATANQGSEATYESGFVIDKFPISRPNLTFSTLTVSNMSPEDSSIYLCSALPWGTGENYGYTFGSGTRLTVV.

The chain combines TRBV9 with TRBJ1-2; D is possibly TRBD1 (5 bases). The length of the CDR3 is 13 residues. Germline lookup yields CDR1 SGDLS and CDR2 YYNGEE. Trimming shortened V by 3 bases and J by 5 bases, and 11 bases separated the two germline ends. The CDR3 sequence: CASSAGTLYGYTF. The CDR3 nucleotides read TGTGCCAGCAGCGCCGGGACTCTATATGGCTACACCTTC.

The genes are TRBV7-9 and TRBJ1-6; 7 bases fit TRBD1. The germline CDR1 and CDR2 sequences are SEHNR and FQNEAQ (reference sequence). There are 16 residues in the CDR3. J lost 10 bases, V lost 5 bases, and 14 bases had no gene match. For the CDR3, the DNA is TGTGCCAGCAGCCTAACGTGGGACAGCGAGGGCTCACCCCTCCACTTT. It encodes CASSLTWDSEGSPLHF.

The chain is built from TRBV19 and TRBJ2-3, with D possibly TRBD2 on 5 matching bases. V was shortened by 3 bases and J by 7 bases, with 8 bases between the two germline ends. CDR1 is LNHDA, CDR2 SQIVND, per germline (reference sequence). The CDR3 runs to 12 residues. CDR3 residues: CASSISGNTQYF. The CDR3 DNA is TGTGCCAGTAGTATTTCCGGGAATACGCAGTATTTT.

The CDR3 DNA reads TGTGCCAGCAGCGAAAGACTTGTAGACAATGAGCAGTTCTTC. Translation gives CASSERLVDNEQFF. This chain links TRBV9 with TRBJ2-1; no reliable D call. The CDR3 loop spans 14 amino acids. Trimming removed 3 bases from V and 5 bases from J, with 12 bases in between. CDR1 is SGDLS, CDR2 YYNGEE, per germline.

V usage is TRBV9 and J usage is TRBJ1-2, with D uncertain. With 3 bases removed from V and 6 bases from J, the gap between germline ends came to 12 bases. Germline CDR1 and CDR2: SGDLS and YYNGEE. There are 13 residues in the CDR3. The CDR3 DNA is TGTGCCAGCAGCGGTAGCTTGCACCATGGCTACACCTTC. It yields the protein CASSGSLHHGYTF.

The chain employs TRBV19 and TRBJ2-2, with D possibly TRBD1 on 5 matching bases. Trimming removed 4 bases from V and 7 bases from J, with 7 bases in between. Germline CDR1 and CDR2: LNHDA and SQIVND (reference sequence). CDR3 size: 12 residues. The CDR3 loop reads CASSTGNGELFF. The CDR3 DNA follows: TGTGCCAGTAGTACAGGGAACGGGGAGCTGTTTTTT.

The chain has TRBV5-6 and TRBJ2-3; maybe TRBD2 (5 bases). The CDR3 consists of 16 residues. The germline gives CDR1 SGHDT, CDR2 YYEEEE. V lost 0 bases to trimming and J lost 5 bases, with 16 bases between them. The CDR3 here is CASSLGVRSSGDTQYF. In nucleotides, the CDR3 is TGTGCCAGCAGCTTGGGAGTACGGTCGAGCGGAGATACGCAGTATTTT.

The CDR3 coding sequence is TGTGCCAGCAGTTCCGGTACTGAAGCTTTCTTT. Protein sequence: CASSSGTEAFF. V is TRBV28 and J is TRBJ1-1; D gene unclear. The CDR3 runs 11 residues. Trimming cost V 4 bases and J 5 bases, with 5 bases left between them. The V gene's germline CDR1 is MDHEN and CDR2 SYDVKM.